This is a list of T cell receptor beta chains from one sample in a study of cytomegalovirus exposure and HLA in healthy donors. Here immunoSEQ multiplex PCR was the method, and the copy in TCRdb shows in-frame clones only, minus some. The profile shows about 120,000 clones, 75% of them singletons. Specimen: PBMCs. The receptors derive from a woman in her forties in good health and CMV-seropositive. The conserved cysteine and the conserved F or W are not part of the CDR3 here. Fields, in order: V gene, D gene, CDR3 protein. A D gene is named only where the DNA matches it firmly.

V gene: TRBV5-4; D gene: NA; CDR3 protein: ASSLDSSNYGYT
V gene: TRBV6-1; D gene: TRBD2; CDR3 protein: ASSEWASGINTGELF
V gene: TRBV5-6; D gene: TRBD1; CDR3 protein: ASSSGTGTSGEKLF
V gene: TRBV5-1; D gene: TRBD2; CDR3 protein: ASSHSGGAWNEQF
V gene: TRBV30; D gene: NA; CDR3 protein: AWSVRSPPGTQY
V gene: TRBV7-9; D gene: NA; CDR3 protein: ASSPSGRITEAF
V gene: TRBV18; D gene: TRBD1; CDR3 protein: ASSHTADRGNEQY
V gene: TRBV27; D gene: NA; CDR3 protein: ASSYTAAAGYT
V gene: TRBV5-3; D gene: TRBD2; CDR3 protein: ARRGRTGDRLAGVYNEQF
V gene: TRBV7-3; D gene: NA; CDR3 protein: ASSPENTGELF
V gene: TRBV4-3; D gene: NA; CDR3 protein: ASSQEEGGVQPQH
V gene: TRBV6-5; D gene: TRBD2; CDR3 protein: ASSYGAGGTDTQY
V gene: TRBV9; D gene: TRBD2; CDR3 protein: ASSVEGTSFYEQY
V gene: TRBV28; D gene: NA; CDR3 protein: ASSPRPPGVVHTGELF
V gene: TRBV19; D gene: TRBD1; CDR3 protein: ASSPIGTGGFNYGYT
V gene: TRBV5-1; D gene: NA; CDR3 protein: ASSLTSLLSDMREQY
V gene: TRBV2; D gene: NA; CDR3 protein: ASSGGGTHSNQPQH
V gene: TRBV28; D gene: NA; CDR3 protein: ASSFLSGNEQF
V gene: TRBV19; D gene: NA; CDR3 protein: ASSRSDTVRTNTEAF
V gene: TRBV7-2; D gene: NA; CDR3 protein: ASSRQVLGTEAF
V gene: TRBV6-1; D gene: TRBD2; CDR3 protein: ASSVAGGANEQF
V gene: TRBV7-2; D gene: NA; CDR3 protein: ASSYSKSGELF
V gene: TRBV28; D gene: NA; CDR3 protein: ASRSDTSIYGYT
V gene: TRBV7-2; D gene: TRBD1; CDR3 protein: ASSRDRGAETQY
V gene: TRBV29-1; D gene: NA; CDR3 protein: SVPQGAGASTGGYT
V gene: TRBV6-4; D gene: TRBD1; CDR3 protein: ASSRGQDYGYT
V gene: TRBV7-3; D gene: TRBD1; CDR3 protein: ASSTGGTGDSYT
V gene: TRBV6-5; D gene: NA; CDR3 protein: ASSYRHPVTEAF
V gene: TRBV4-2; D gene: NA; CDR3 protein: ASSQGQPYEQY
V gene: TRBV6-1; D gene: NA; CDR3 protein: ASMGGGFPYEQY
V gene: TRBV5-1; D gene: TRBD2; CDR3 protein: ASSLLSGSTDTQY
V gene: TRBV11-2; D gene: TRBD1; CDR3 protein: ASSFGLWDRTTDTQY
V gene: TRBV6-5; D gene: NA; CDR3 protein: ASSYGSGSGSEQY
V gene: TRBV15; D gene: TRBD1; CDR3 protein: ATSSGTGGGYEQY
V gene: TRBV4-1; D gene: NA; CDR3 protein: ASSQDGNYGYT
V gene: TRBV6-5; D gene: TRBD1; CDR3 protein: ASSLTGTGIYEQY
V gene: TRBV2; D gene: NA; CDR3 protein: ASTLSGIGNEQF
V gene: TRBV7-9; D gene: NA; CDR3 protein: ASSLESQY
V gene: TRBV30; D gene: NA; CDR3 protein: AWVRWGNTIY
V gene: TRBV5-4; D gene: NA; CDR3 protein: ASTSDPSGNEQF
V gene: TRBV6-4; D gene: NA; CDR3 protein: ASKDSLDTDTQY
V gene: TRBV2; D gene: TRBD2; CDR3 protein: ASRAGPRTYEQY
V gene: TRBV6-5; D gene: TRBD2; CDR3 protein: ASSYRTSVGEQY
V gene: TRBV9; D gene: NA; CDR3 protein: ASSVEQGGYGYT
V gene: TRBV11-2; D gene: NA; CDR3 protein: ASTHAVTGELF
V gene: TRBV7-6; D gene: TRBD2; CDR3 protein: ASSPLAEETQY
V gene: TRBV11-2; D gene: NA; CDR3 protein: ASTLALAVYNEQF
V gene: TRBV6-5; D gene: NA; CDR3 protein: ASSYVRGGNQPQH
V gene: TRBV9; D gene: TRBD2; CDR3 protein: ASSEGLDSYNEQF
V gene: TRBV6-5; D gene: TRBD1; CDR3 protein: ASSSGADRVLEQY
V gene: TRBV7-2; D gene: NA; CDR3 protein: ASSPPGDRNTGELF
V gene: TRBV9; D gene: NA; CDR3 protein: ASSPRSGVGQETQY